This T cell receptor (beta chain) came from a study of PD-1 blockade in classical Hodgkin lymphoma. Profiled with immunoSEQ multiplex PCR; TCRdb holds only in-frame clones, not every one. The profile covers 70,000 to 85,000 clones, with approximately 94% appearing a single time and 8% taken by the ten largest. Germline V gene lookup returns CDR1 MNHNY and CDR2 SVGAGI (reference sequence). Trimming at V came to 3 bases and at J to 11 bases, leaving 9 bases not matched to a gene. The CDR3 length is 14 residues. All patients experienced relapse after autologous stem cell transplantation, and brentuximab vedotin exposure was variable. Study-wide results and limits: Differences between repertoires have undefined causes, possibly disease activity or prior therapy. Newly diagnosed patients reportedly had lower baseline TCR diversity than healthy donors. Unlike CD8+ TCR diversity, which did not rise significantly by C4D1, CD4+ TCR diversity did. Newly diagnosed and completely responding patients shared comparable baseline diversity.

A remark on this clone: Its antigen is currently unknown.

This specimen consisted of peripheral blood mononuclear cells (PBMCs), obtained at baseline. This receptor was obtained from a human donor with classical Hodgkin lymphoma. This sequence joins TRBV6-6 and TRBJ1-5, with 8 bases that match TRBD1. The CDR3 nucleotides are TGTGCCAGCAGTTATGAAGGACAGGGCAGGACCCAGCATTTT. It encodes CASSYEGQGRTQHF.